This T cell receptor beta chain comes out of a study of shared clonotypes between healthy human individuals. Study-wide context: Plates per donor: three CD4 naive, three CD4 memory, two CD8 naive, one CD8 memory.

CDR3 length: 13 residues. CDR1 and CDR2 from the germline V gene are SGHNT and YYREEE (reference sequence). Trimming shortened V by 4 bases and J by 4 bases, and 12 bases separated the two germline ends. With regard to this clone: Its antigen is unidentified.

Study-wide points: Only blood underwent sampling, and tissue repertoires likely differ.

Naive-designated CD8 cells lacked CD45RO, were positively enriched for CCR7, and omitted terminally differentiated effector memory CD45RA+ cells. Assay used: immunoSEQ multiplex PCR; TCRdb lists only in-frame clones, some missing. The sample includes roughly 650,000 clones, about 95% seen only once; the top ten take about 0.12%. The sequenced sample consisted of naive CD8+ T cells sorted from blood. V and J are TRBV5-4 and TRBJ2-7; perhaps TRBD1 as D (5 bases). The receptor comes from a woman aged 25 to 39 in good health. The CDR3 nucleotides read TGTGCCAGCAGCCCCTCTCAGGGTTACGAGCAGTACTTC. Protein product: CASSPSQGYEQYF.